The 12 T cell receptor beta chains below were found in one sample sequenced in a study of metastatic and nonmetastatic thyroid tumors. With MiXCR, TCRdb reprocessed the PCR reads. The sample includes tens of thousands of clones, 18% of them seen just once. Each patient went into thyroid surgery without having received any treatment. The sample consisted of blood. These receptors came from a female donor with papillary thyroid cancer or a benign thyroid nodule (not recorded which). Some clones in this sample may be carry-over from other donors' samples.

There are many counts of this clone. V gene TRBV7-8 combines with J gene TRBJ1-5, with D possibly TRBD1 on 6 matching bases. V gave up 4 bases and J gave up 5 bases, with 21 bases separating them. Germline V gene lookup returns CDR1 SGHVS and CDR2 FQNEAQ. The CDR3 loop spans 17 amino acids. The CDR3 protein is CASSSPILQGRDQPQHF. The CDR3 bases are TGTGCCAGCAGCTCACCGATTCTACAGGGTCGCGATCAGCCCCAGCATTTT.

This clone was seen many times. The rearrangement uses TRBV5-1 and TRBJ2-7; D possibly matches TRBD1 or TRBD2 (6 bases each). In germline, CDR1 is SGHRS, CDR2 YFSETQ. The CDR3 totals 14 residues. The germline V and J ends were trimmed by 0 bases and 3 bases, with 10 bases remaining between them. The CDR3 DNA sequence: TGCGCCAGCAGCTTGGCCGGGGGCTACTACGAGCAGTACTTC. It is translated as CASSLAGGYYEQYF.

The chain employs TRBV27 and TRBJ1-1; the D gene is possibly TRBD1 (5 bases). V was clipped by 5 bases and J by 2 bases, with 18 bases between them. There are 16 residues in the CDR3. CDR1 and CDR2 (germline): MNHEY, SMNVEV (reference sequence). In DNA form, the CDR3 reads TGTGCCAGCAGTCCGGTCCCACGGGGACCTAACACTGAAGCTTTCTTT. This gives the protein CASSPVPRGPNTEAFF.

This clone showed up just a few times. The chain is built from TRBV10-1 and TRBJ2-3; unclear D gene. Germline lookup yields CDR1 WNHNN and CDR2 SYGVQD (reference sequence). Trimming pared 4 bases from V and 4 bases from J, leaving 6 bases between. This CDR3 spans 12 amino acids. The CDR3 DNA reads TGCGCCAGCAGTGTCAAAGCAGATACGCAGTATTTT. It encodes CASSVKADTQYF.

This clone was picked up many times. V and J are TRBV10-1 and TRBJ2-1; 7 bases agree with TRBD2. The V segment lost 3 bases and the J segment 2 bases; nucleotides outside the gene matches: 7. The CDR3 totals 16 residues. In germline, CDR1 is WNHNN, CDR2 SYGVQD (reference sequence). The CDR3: CASSEERREPYNEQFF. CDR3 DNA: TGCGCCAGCAGTGAAGAGAGGCGGGAGCCCTACAATGAGCAGTTCTTC.

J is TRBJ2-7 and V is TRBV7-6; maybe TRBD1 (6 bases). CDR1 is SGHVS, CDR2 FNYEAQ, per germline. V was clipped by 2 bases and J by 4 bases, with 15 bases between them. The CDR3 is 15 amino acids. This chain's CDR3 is CASSLSGGVGYEQYF. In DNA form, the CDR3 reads TGTGCCAGCAGCTTATCTGGGGGCGTCGGGTACGAGCAGTACTTC.

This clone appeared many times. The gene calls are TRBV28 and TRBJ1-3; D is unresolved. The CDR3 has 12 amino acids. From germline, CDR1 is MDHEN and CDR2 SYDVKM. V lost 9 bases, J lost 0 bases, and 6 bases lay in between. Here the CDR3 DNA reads TGTGCCAGACAGAACTCTGGAAACACCATATATTTT. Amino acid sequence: CARQNSGNTIYF.

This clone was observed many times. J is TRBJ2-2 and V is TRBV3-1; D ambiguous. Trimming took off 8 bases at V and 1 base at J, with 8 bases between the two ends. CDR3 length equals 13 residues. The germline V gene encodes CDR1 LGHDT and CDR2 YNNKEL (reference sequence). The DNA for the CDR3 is TGTGCCAGCCGACGAATGAACACCGGGGAGCTGTTTTTT. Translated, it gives CASRRMNTGELFF.

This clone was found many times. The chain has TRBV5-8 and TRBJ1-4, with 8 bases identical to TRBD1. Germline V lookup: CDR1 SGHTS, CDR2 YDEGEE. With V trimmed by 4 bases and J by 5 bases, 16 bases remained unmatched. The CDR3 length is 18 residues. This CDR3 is CASSGGGVWDRTNEKLFF. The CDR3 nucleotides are TGTGCCAGCAGCGGTGGGGGTGTTTGGGACAGGACAAATGAAAAACTGTTTTTT.

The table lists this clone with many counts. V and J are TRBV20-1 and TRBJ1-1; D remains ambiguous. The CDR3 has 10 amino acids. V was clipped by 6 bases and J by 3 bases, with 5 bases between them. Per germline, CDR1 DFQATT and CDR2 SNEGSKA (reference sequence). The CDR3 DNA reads TGCAGTGCATCAGACACTGAAGCTTTCTTT. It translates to CSASDTEAFF.

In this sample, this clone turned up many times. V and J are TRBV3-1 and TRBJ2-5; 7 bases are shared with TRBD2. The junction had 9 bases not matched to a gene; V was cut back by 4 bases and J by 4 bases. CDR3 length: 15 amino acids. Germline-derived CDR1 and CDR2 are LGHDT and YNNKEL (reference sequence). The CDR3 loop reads CASSPRAGEGETQYF. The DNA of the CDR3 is TGTGCCAGCAGCCCGCGGGCGGGAGAGGGAGAGACCCAGTACTTC.

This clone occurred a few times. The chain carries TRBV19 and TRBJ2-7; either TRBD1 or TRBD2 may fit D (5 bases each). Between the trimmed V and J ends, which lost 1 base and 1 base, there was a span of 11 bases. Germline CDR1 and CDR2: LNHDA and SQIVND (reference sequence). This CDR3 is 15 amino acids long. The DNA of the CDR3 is TGTGCCAGTAGTATAGCAGGGAGAAGTTCCTACGAGCAGTACTTC. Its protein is CASSIAGRSSYEQYF.